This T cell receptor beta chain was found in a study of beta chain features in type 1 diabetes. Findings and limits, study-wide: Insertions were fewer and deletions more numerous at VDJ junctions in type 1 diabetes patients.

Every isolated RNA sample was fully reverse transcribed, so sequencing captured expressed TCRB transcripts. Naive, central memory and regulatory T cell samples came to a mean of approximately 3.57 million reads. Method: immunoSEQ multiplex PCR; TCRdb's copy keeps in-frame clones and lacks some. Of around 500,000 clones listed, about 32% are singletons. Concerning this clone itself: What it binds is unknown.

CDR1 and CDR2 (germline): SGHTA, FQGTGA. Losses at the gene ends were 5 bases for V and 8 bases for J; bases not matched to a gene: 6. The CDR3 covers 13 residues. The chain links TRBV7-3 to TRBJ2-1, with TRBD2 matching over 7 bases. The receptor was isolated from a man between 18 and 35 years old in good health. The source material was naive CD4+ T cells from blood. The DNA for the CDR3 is TGTGCCAGCAGCCCATCGACTAGCCATGAGCAGTTCTTC. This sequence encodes CASSPSTSHEQFF.